This entry describes one T cell receptor (beta chain). Its antigen is unidentified. Other nucleotide sequences from this sample produce the same CDR3. The data were taken from a study of cytomegalovirus exposure and HLA in healthy donors. Regarding the study as a whole: With later analysis, a missense DCLRE1C variant became linked to TCR beta V- and J-gene trimming. In a later analysis, across HLA loci, associated TCR counts were highest for DRB1, lowest for HLA-C.

This PCR relied on a set of 60 Vbeta primers and 13 Jbeta primers. Some clones are missing from TCRdb's copy, which holds only in-frame ones; the method was immunoSEQ multiplex PCR. The table includes 130,000 or so clones, roughly 88% detected once. J gave up 4 bases and V 10 bases, and 4 bases lay outside the gene matches. The CDR3 loop spans 12 amino acids. Germline CDR1 is SGHNT and CDR2 is YYREEE (reference sequence). The sequence derives from a young woman in good health and CMV-seropositive. The chain carries TRBV5-4 and TRBJ2-1, with 8 bases lining up with TRBD2. The sequenced sample was PBMCs. Here the CDR3 DNA reads TGTGCCGCCGCGGGGGGTTACAATGAGCAGTTCTTC. Translation: CAAAGGYNEQFF.